These 29 T cell receptor beta chains were sequenced from one sample in a study of T cell changes during pregnancy in multiple sclerosis. TCRdb keeps only in-frame clones here, not all; method: immunoSEQ multiplex PCR. This table has tens of thousands of clones, around 92% appearing once. The sequenced sample was peripheral blood, obtained in the third trimester of pregnancy. These receptors were obtained from a female donor in good health, enrolled as a control in a pregnancy study.

This chain joins TRBV7-3 and TRBJ2-4, with D perhaps matching TRBD2 (6 bases). The CDR3 loop spans 15 amino acids. The V gene lost 1 base and the J gene lost 7 bases, with 14 bases spanning the gap. CDR1 is SGHTA, CDR2 FQGTGA, per germline. The CDR3 bases are TGTGCCAGCAGCTTAATAGGAGGGAGCGGGAACATTCAGTACTTC. This codes for CASSLIGGSGNIQYF.

This clone was detected only once. The rearrangement joins TRBV5-1 to TRBJ2-2; D gene ambiguous. Germline V gene lookup returns CDR1 SGHRS and CDR2 YFSETQ. The CDR3 covers 12 residues. Trimming took 4 bases from V and 1 from J, leaving 2 bases between them. As DNA, the CDR3 is TGCGCCAGCAGCCTGAACACCGGGGAGCTGTTTTTT. Amino acids: CASSLNTGELFF.

V and J are TRBV5-6 and TRBJ2-1, with TRBD1 matching over 10 bases. This CDR3 is 17 amino acids long. Germline V lookup: CDR1 SGHDT, CDR2 YYEEEE. V gave up 3 bases and J gave up 2 bases; unmatched junction bases: 8. The DNA of the CDR3 is TGTGCCAGCAGCTCGGCGGGACAGGGGAATACCTACAATGAGCAGTTCTTC. Translated, it gives CASSSAGQGNTYNEQFF.

The J gene is TRBJ2-4, the V gene TRBV28; unclear D gene. The V and J ends lost 3 bases and 6 bases respectively, with 9 bases between them. The CDR3 has 13 residues. CDR1 MDHEN and CDR2 SYDVKM come from the germline V gene. DNA of the CDR3: TGTGCCAGCAGTTTTGACCCGGGAAACATTCAGTACTTC. Its translation: CASSFDPGNIQYF.

The chain carries TRBV5-6 and TRBJ2-1, with D possibly TRBD2 on 6 matching bases. CDR3 size: 16 residues. The germline CDR1 and CDR2 sequences are SGHDT and YYEEEE. Trimming left V 0 bases short and J 6 bases short, with 16 bases between. The CDR3 DNA sequence: TGTGCCAGCAGCTTGGAGGCCGGACTACGGTCCAATGAGCAGTTCTTC. This gives the protein CASSLEAGLRSNEQFF. Combining the CDR3 with reference TRBV5-6 and TRBJ2-1 gives the whole variable domain DAGVTQSPTHLIKTRGQQVTLRCSPKSGHDTVSWYQQALGQGPQFIFQYYEEEERQRGNFPDRFSGHQFPNYSSELNVNALLLGDSALYLCASSLEAGLRSNEQFFGPGTRLTVL.

V and J are TRBV4-1 and TRBJ2-6, with D possibly TRBD2 on 5 matching bases. Deletions cut 1 base from V and 3 bases from J, with 7 bases between. The V gene's germline CDR1 is MGHRA and CDR2 YSYEKL. The CDR3 is 15 amino acids. The CDR3 loop reads CASSQGRGGANVLTF. CDR3 nucleotide sequence: TGCGCCAGCAGCCAAGGACGGGGTGGGGCCAACGTCCTGACTTTC.

This sequence joins TRBV7-9 and TRBJ1-2; D not certain. Germline CDR1 SEHNR, CDR2 FQNEAQ (reference sequence). The CDR3 is 13 residues long. Trimming left V 0 bases short and J 6 bases short, with 8 bases between. The CDR3 DNA sequence: TGTGCCAGCAGCTTAGCGGCGGAAGATGGCTACACCTTC. This sequence encodes CASSLAAEDGYTF.

This sequence joins TRBV11-2 and TRBJ1-4; 7 bases align to TRBD1. CDR1 SGHAT and CDR2 FQNNGV come from the germline V gene. The CDR3 loop spans 14 amino acids. V shed 3 bases and J 8 bases; nucleotides not matched to a gene: 6. In DNA form, the CDR3 reads TGTGCCAGCAGCTTCCAGGGGGATTTGGAAAAACTGTTTTTT. As protein: CASSFQGDLEKLFF.

This chain joins TRBV7-2 and TRBJ2-7, with D maybe TRBD1 (5 bases). This CDR3 comprises 14 residues. Germline lookup yields CDR1 SGHTA and CDR2 FQGNSA. The germline V and J ends were trimmed by 2 bases and 5 bases, with 13 bases remaining between them. In nucleotides, the CDR3 is TGTGCCAGCAGCTTACAGTCCAGGGTGGACGAGCAGTACTTC. Encoded protein: CASSLQSRVDEQYF. Drawing the rest from reference TRBV7-2 and TRBJ2-7, the complete variable domain is GAGVSQSPSNKVTEKGKDVELRCDPISGHTALYWYRQSLGQGLEFLIYFQGNSAPDKSGLPSDRFSAERTGGSVSTLTIQRTQQEDSAVYLCASSLQSRVDEQYFGPGTRLTVT.

The chain joins TRBV19 to TRBJ2-1, with D perhaps TRBD1 (5 bases). The CDR3 totals 14 residues. Germline loops: CDR1 LNHDA, CDR2 SQIVND (reference sequence). Trimming cost V 2 bases and J 5 bases, with 10 bases left between them. The CDR3 loop reads CASSIITGNNEQFF. In DNA form, the CDR3 reads TGTGCCAGTAGTATAATCACAGGTAACAATGAGCAGTTCTTC.

This chain links TRBV25-1 with TRBJ1-3, with D unclear. Trimming shortened V by 8 bases and J by 4 bases, and 15 bases separated the two germline ends. The CDR3 length is 14 residues. Per the germline V gene, CDR1 is MGHDK and CDR2 is SYGVNS. CDR3 sequence (DNA): TGTGCCAGCTCCCGCCCCGGGTTAGGAAACACCATATATTTT. This encodes CASSRPGLGNTIYF.

The chain carries TRBV4-1 and TRBJ1-2; unclear D gene. This CDR3 spans 13 amino acids. V gave up 0 bases and J gave up 2 bases, with 4 bases separating them. Per the germline V gene, CDR1 is MGHRA and CDR2 is YSYEKL. In DNA, the CDR3 is TGCGCCAGCAGCCAAGAGCGGAACTATGGCTACACCTTC. As protein: CASSQERNYGYTF.

The rearrangement joins TRBV25-1 to TRBJ2-1, with TRBD2 matching over 12 bases. Germline V gives CDR1 MGHDK, CDR2 SYGVNS. The CDR3 consists of 18 residues. V was pared by 3 bases and J by 0 bases, with 6 bases of the junction left unmatched. As DNA, the CDR3 is TGTGCCAGCAGTGAGCCGCTAGCGGGAGGGCCCTCCTACAATGAGCAGTTCTTC. Protein product: CASSEPLAGGPSYNEQFF.

The J gene is TRBJ1-4, the V gene TRBV28; 12 bases are a match to TRBD1. The germline gives CDR1 MDHEN, CDR2 SYDVKM. The ends lost 7 bases at V and 6 bases at J; junction bases unmatched: 6. The CDR3 consists of 15 residues. The DNA of the CDR3 is TGTGCCAGCATCCCGGGACAGGGGGCGTATGAAAAACTGTTTTTT. This translates into CASIPGQGAYEKLFF.

This clone has just one count. The rearrangement joins TRBV6-6 to TRBJ1-2; TRBD1 might be the D (5 bases). The CDR3 has 15 amino acids. Germline loops: CDR1 MNHNY, CDR2 SVGAGI (reference sequence). V gave up 0 bases and J gave up 12 bases, with 20 bases separating them. CDR3 sequence reads: CASSYSTAGRYRDTF. The CDR3 DNA is TGTGCCAGCAGTTACTCGACGGCAGGGCGTTATAGGGACACCTTC.

The chain carries TRBV5-4 and TRBJ2-7; D remains ambiguous. The CDR3 contains 16 residues. Germline-derived CDR1 and CDR2 are SGHNT and YYREEE (reference sequence). Trimming took off 0 bases at V and 1 base at J, with 14 bases between the two ends. The CDR3 DNA follows: TGTGCCAGCAGCTTGGGATGGGCTACCGGATCCTACGAGCAGTACTTC. Translation gives CASSLGWATGSYEQYF.

This clone was counted once. In the same sample, other DNA sequences code for this CDR3. V and J are TRBV6-5 and TRBJ2-7, with 9 bases lining up with TRBD1. This CDR3 has 15 residues. Germline trimming cut 3 bases from V and 1 base from J; bases unmatched to any gene: 4. Germline loops: CDR1 MNHEY, CDR2 SVGAGI. CDR3 amino acids: CASSYSGTGSYEQYF. The CDR3 coding sequence is TGTGCCAGCAGTTATTCCGGGACAGGGTCCTACGAGCAGTACTTC.

This chain links TRBV6-5 with TRBJ2-5; a weak D match, TRBD2 (6 bases). V was shortened by 1 base and J by 4 bases, with 10 bases between the two germline ends. This CDR3 comprises 14 residues. In germline, CDR1 is MNHEY, CDR2 SVGAGI. Here the CDR3 reads CASSYWRGAETQYF. CDR3 sequence (DNA): TGTGCCAGCAGTTACTGGCGCGGGGCAGAGACCCAGTACTTC.

The chain joins TRBV9 to TRBJ2-7; D remains ambiguous. The germline gives CDR1 SGDLS, CDR2 YYNGEE. V lost 0 bases and J 0 bases, leaving 4 bases between the germline ends. This CDR3 region has 13 residues. CDR3 sequence (DNA): TGTGCCAGCAGCGTAGATAGCTCCTACGAGCAGTACTTC. It specifies CASSVDSSYEQYF.

This chain joins TRBV15 and TRBJ1-1; 8 bases are a match to TRBD1. In germline, CDR1 is LNHNV, CDR2 YYDKDF (reference sequence). V dropped 3 bases and J dropped 5; count of bases not matched to a gene: 8. The CDR3 covers 15 residues. CDR3 sequence: CATSRADREATEAFF. For the CDR3, the DNA is TGTGCCACCAGCAGGGCGGACAGGGAGGCGACTGAAGCTTTCTTT.

The chain carries TRBV27 and TRBJ2-7, with D possibly being TRBD1 (6 bases). Trimming took 2 bases from V and 0 from J, leaving 14 bases between them. The length of the CDR3 is 16 residues. Germline assignment: CDR1 MNHEY and CDR2 SMNVEV (reference sequence). CDR3 sequence reads: CASSLSRGHLSYEQYF. The CDR3, as DNA: TGTGCCAGCAGTTTAAGCAGGGGCCACCTCTCCTACGAGCAGTACTTC.

The rearrangement links TRBV18 to TRBJ1-1; 8 bases line up with TRBD1. With V trimmed by 3 bases and J by 6 bases, 9 bases remained unmatched. The V gene's germline CDR1 is KGHSH and CDR2 LQKENI. This CDR3 has 15 amino acids. CDR3 nucleotide sequence: TGTGCCAGCTCACCGGGGCAGGGGGCACTCTCTGAAGCTTTCTTT. Residues: CASSPGQGALSEAFF.

In its sample, this clone was seen once. This chain joins TRBV5-6 and TRBJ1-5; 9 bases line up with TRBD1. CDR1 is SGHDT, CDR2 YYEEEE, per germline. V was pared by 8 bases and J by 3 bases, with 12 bases of the junction left unmatched. This CDR3 region has 16 residues. CDR3 coding DNA: TGTGCCAGTGGTCGTTCCGGGACAGGGATCAATCAGCCCCAGCATTTT. Encoded protein: CASGRSGTGINQPQHF.

The chain carries TRBV27 and TRBJ2-5, with a possible D match to TRBD2 (6 bases). The CDR3 length is 15 residues. V lost 3 bases and J 4 bases, leaving 15 bases between the germline ends. Germline V CDR1 and CDR2: MNHEY, SMNVEV (reference sequence). The CDR3 loop reads CASSFGGAIRETQYF. CDR3 sequence (DNA): TGTGCCAGCAGTTTTGGCGGGGCTATTAGAGAGACCCAGTACTTC.

This chain joins TRBV5-1 and TRBJ2-1; a possible D gene is TRBD2 (5 bases). Trimming shortened V by 4 bases and J by 8 bases, and 16 bases separated the two germline ends. The CDR3 spans 14 residues. Per germline, CDR1 SGHRS and CDR2 YFSETQ. CDR3 protein: CASSQSTGSDEQFF. Here the CDR3 DNA reads TGCGCCAGCAGCCAATCGACGGGGTCGGATGAGCAGTTCTTC.

This chain joins TRBV19 and TRBJ1-6; the match to TRBD1 covers 7 bases. The CDR3 length is 16 residues. The germline V gene has CDR1 LNHDA and CDR2 SQIVND (reference sequence). Unmatched junction bases numbered 15, after V lost 6 bases and J lost 10 bases. Here the CDR3 reads CASSRGFAGVNSPLHF. CDR3 bases: TGTGCCAGTAGCAGGGGGTTTGCCGGTGTTAACTCACCCCTCCACTTT.

The chain is built from TRBV5-4 and TRBJ2-3, with a possible D match to TRBD2 (6 bases). The CDR3 is made up of 12 amino acids. The germline V and J ends were trimmed by 4 bases and 10 bases, with 13 bases remaining between them. CDR1 is SGHNT and CDR2 is YYREEE in the germline V gene (reference sequence). In DNA, the CDR3 is TGTGCCAGCAGCGCCGCGGGGACTGCGCAGTATTTT. This encodes CASSAAGTAQYF. The full variable domain, completed using reference TRBV5-4 and TRBJ2-3, is ETGVTQSPTHLIKTRGQQVTLRCSSQSGHNTVSWYQQALGQGPQFIFQYYREEENGRGNFPPRFSGLQFPNYSSELNVNALELDDSALYLCASSAAGTAQYFGPGTRLTVL.

This chain links TRBV5-1 with TRBJ1-6, with D perhaps matching TRBD1 (6 bases). The CDR3 is 15 residues long. The ends were cut back, 4 bases at V and 11 bases at J, with 19 bases in the middle. The germline V gene encodes CDR1 SGHRS and CDR2 YFSETQ. The CDR3 region has the DNA TGCGCCAGCAGCCCCGGGGCAGGGGAATACCCACCCCTCCACTTT. Translating it yields CASSPGAGEYPPLHF.

In its sample, this clone was seen once. The rearrangement links TRBV28 to TRBJ1-5; 8 bases map to TRBD1. The CDR3 contains 14 residues. The trim removed 8 bases at V and 5 bases at J, leaving 8 bases unmatched. Germline V gene data show CDR1 as MDHEN and CDR2 as SYDVKM. This chain's CDR3 is CASADRGTYQPQHF. The CDR3 coding sequence is TGTGCCAGCGCCGACAGGGGAACCTATCAGCCCCAGCATTTT. The full variable domain, rest sourced from reference TRBV28 and TRBJ1-5, is DVKVTQSSRYLVKRTGEKVFLECVQDMDHENMFWYRQDPGLGLRLIYFSYDVKMKEKGDIPEGYSVSREKKERFSLILESASTNQTSMYLCASADRGTYQPQHFGDGTRLSIL.